Presented here are 15 T cell receptor beta chains from one specimen sequenced in a study of T cells after posttransplantation cyclophosphamide (TCRdb year 2016). Viable CD3+CD4+ or CD3+CD8+ cells that were CCR7+CD45RA+CD45RO-CD95-CD27+CD28+ were classified as naive T cells. Library generation was performed with the immunoSEQ multiplex PCR assay. This is the immuneACCESS table as TCRdb keeps it, with only in-frame sequences that have V and J called. A part of the clones is gone; compared with another copy, unresolved V genes explain less than half, and the rest is unexplained. The sample table shows more than 30,000 clones, and about 93% are seen once. Together, the top ten hold roughly 0.26% of the sample. The sample consisted of naive CD4+ T cells sorted from PBMCs. The receptors were gathered from a woman aged 55-69 years in good health, CMV-negative, and a related stem cell transplant donor.

This chain joins TRBV4-1 and TRBJ2-3, with TRBD2 matching 7 bases. The CDR3 contains 21 residues. In germline, CDR1 is MGHRA, CDR2 YSYEKL. Trimming took 0 bases from V and 6 from J; bases not matched to a gene: 24. CDR3 DNA sequence: TGCGCCAGCAGCCAAGAAATCAATAGTCTAGCGGTCCGGAGAGGGTCGGATACGCAGTATTTT. It specifies CASSQEINSLAVRRGSDTQYF.

V gene TRBV19 combines with J gene TRBJ2-3, with 7 bases aligning to TRBD1. The CDR3 consists of 15 residues. J was trimmed by 2 bases and V by 10 bases; bases with no gene match: 12. Germline CDR1 is LNHDA and CDR2 is SQIVND (reference sequence). CDR3 protein: CATKDRDRLTDTQYF. The DNA for the CDR3 is TGTGCCACCAAAGACCGGGACAGACTCACAGATACGCAGTATTTT.

The chain carries TRBV28 and TRBJ1-5; the match to TRBD1 covers 7 bases. The germline CDR1 and CDR2 sequences are MDHEN and SYDVKM. The CDR3 length is 16 residues. The J segment lost 4 bases and the V segment lost 4 bases, leaving 10 bases of the junction unmatched. CDR3 nucleotide sequence: TGTGCCAGCAGTTGGGGGGCCGGGACAGTTAATCAGCCCCAGCATTTT. Its protein product is CASSWGAGTVNQPQHF.

The chain has TRBV4-3 and TRBJ2-1; tentatively, D is TRBD2 (7 bases). Per germline, CDR1 LGHNA and CDR2 YSLEER. The V and J ends lost 0 bases and 4 bases respectively, with 16 bases between them. This CDR3 has 17 amino acids. The CDR3 nucleotides read TGCGCCAGCAGCCAAGATCTGATACGGGGGGCTTACAATGAGCAGTTCTTC. It translates to CASSQDLIRGAYNEQFF.

This chain connects TRBV15 to TRBJ2-7; 9 nucleotides align to TRBD2. The CDR3 length is 16 residues. Germline V gene sequence: CDR1 LNHNV, CDR2 YYDKDF (reference sequence). V shed 1 base and J 6 bases; nucleotides not matched to a gene: 10. The CDR3 region has the DNA TGTGCCACCAGCAGAGCTAGCGGGGCAATTCCGGGCGAGCAGTACTTC. It translates to CATSRASGAIPGEQYF.

This clone came up a few times. V is TRBV9 and J is TRBJ1-5; no reliable D call. The CDR3 spans 15 residues. Germline V gene data show CDR1 as SGDLS and CDR2 as YYNGEE. V shed 0 bases and J shed 1 base, with 8 bases lying between them. The CDR3 DNA reads TGTGCCAGCAGCGTAGGATCCGGGAGCAATCAGCCCCAGCATTTT. It specifies CASSVGSGSNQPQHF.

The chain is built from TRBV2 and TRBJ2-7; the match to TRBD2 covers 11 bases. The junction had 4 bases not matched to a gene; V was cut back by 4 bases and J by 5 bases. Per germline, CDR1 SNHLY and CDR2 FYNNEI. This CDR3 contains 14 residues. CDR3 bases: TGTGCCAGCAGTGGTCGACTAGCGGGAAACGAGCAGTACTTC. This encodes CASSGRLAGNEQYF.

The genes are TRBV27 and TRBJ1-2, with TRBD1 as a possible D gene (5 bases). V was trimmed by 3 bases and J by 0 bases, leaving 8 bases between them. CDR1 MNHEY and CDR2 SMNVEV come from the germline V gene (reference sequence). CDR3 length: 14 residues. The CDR3 nucleotides are TGTGCCAGCAGTTTGACAGTTGCTAACTATGGCTACACCTTC. This gives the protein CASSLTVANYGYTF.

This chain joins TRBV5-4 and TRBJ2-7; 8 nucleotides line up with TRBD2. Trimming cost V 10 bases and J 5 bases; bases outside gene matches: 14. The CDR3 has 14 residues. Germline CDR1 and CDR2: SGHNT and YYREEE (reference sequence). The DNA of the CDR3 is TGTGCCGTATCCCTGGGAGAGCGGGGGAACGAGCAGTACTTC. As protein: CAVSLGERGNEQYF.

This sequence joins TRBV5-6 and TRBJ2-5, with a tentative D call TRBD1 (6 bases). Trimming pared 4 bases from V and 2 bases from J, leaving 15 bases between. The CDR3 runs to 15 residues. Germline V gives CDR1 SGHDT, CDR2 YYEEEE. Written as DNA, the CDR3 is TGTGCCAGCAGCAGAAAGGGACAAACACAAGAGACCCAGTACTTC. Amino acids: CASSRKGQTQETQYF.

CDR3 DNA sequence: TGTGCCAGCAGTTGGGAAGGGAGAAAAGCGACCTTC. Translation: CASSWEGRKATF. The chain recombines TRBV28 with TRBJ1-2; D call uncertain. The V gene lost 4 bases and the J gene lost 14 bases, with 17 bases spanning the gap. The germline CDR1 and CDR2 sequences are MDHEN and SYDVKM. The CDR3 loop spans 12 amino acids.

The CDR3 nucleotides are TGTGCCAGCAGCACAGGGCTACGAACTAATGAAAAACTGTTTTTT. Translation gives CASSTGLRTNEKLFF. The chain joins TRBV5-8 to TRBJ1-4; D possibly corresponds to TRBD1 (6 bases). Trimming left V 4 bases short and J 1 base short, with 11 bases between. CDR1 SGHTS and CDR2 YDEGEE come from the germline V gene. The CDR3 contains 15 residues.

This chain uses TRBV18 with TRBJ2-5; 7 bases align to TRBD2. The CDR3 runs 17 residues. Trimming at V came to 3 bases and at J to 4 bases, leaving 14 bases not matched to a gene. Germline CDR1 and CDR2: KGHSH and LQKENI. CDR3 protein: CASSPVFNGGTAETQYF. The CDR3 DNA reads as TGTGCCAGCTCACCGGTATTTAACGGGGGGACCGCAGAGACCCAGTACTTC.

CDR3 coding DNA: TGTGCCAGCAGTGGCGGGAGATCAACCGGGGAGCTGTTTTTT. Translating it yields CASSGGRSTGELFF. This rearrangement joins TRBV6-5 to TRBJ2-2; TRBD2 agrees at 7 bases. Germline CDR1 and CDR2: MNHEY and SVGAGI. The CDR3 spans 14 residues. Losses at the gene ends were 5 bases for V and 5 bases for J; bases not matched to a gene: 5.

The rearrangement links TRBV10-3 to TRBJ1-1, with 7 bases that match TRBD1. Trimming took 6 bases from V and 4 from J; bases not matched to a gene: 8. The germline gives CDR1 ENHRY, CDR2 SYGVKD. This CDR3 has 14 amino acids. The CDR3 sequence is CAIRDRVLGTEAFF. As DNA, the CDR3 is TGTGCCATCAGAGACAGGGTATTGGGCACTGAAGCTTTCTTT.